The clone carrying this T cell receptor beta chain was seen at least ten times. Using RNA transcripts as the source, TCR beta CDR3 regions were amplified. The primer set for the first-round RT-PCR of the TCR CDR3 was HTBI. Each CDR3 protein gets one entry after TCRdb re-called the multiplex PCR reads with MiXCR. The sample consists of about 600,000 distinct CDR3 sequences, about 14% of them appearing once. The sample is drawn from a study of T cells in Graves' hyperthyroidism and ophthalmopathy. Diagnoses were made from clinical symptoms, serum measures (thyroxine and TRAb), thyroid ultrasound and orbital computed tomography. This TCR was recovered from a woman aged 45-65 years with Graves' ophthalmopathy. Input material: blood.

In DNA form, the CDR3 reads TGTGCCAGCAGTTGGATGGGACAGAAGAATGAAAAACTGTTTTTT. Amino acid sequence: CASSWMGQKNEKLFF. The chain is built from TRBV28 and TRBJ1-4; 7 bases align to TRBD1. Per the germline V gene, CDR1 is MDHEN and CDR2 is SYDVKM. This CDR3 contains 15 residues. With V trimmed by 4 bases and J by 5 bases, 7 bases remained unmatched. The full variable domain, rest sourced from reference TRBV28 and TRBJ1-4, is DVKVTQSSRYLVKRTGEKVFLECVQDMDHENMFWYRQDPGLGLRLIYFSYDVKMKEKGDIPEGYSVSREKKERFSLILESASTNQTSMYLCASSWMGQKNEKLFFGSGTQLSVL.